The 31 T cell receptor beta chains presented below share a single source sample, sequenced in a study of regulatory T cells in long-lasting Graves disease. Sequencing libraries for TCR beta were prepared with iRepertoire HTBI primers and Arm-PCR of CDR3 regions. TCRdb analysed the multiplex PCR reads with MiXCR anew, one entry per CDR3 protein. The sample consists of some 400,000 distinct CDR3 sequences, 15% of them appearing once. Described time point: newly diagnosed GD, antithyroid drugs for less than 3 months. RNA isolated from PBMCs was used to make the TCR library. This same sample was also part of a study on T cells in Graves' hyperthyroidism and ophthalmopathy.

The sequencing here drew on peripheral blood mononuclear cells (PBMCs), taken at new diagnosis, from a patient treated with antithyroid drugs. The receptors come from a woman under 40 with Graves disease.

This clonotype was recorded many times. The chain links TRBV11-2 to TRBJ2-7, with D possibly being TRBD2 (6 bases). This CDR3 has 16 amino acids. V lost 5 bases and J 0 bases, leaving 17 bases between the germline ends. Germline lookup yields CDR1 SGHAT and CDR2 FQNNGV. CDR3 loop: CASSNDGGRPSYEQYF. In nucleotides, the CDR3 is TGTGCCAGCAGCAACGATGGGGGGAGGCCCTCCTACGAGCAGTACTTC. Full variable domain (outside the CDR3, taken from reference TRBV11-2 and TRBJ2-7): EAGVAQSPRYKIIEKRQSVAFWCNPISGHATLYWYQQILGQGPKLLIQFQNNGVVDDSQLPKDRFSAERLKGVDSTLKIQPAKLEDSAVYLCASSNDGGRPSYEQYFGPGTRLTVT.

This clonotype came up many times. The genes are TRBV12-3 or TRBV12-4 and TRBJ1-5; no reliable D call. CDR3 length equals 15 residues. Trimming pared 6 bases from V and 2 bases from J, leaving 14 bases between. The CDR3 protein is CASRRASSGNQPQHF. DNA for the CDR3: TGTGCCAGCAGACGCGCCTCCTCGGGCAATCAGCCCCAGCATTTT.

The chain uses TRBV6-2 or TRBV6-3 and TRBJ2-7, with D hard to call. V was shortened by 2 bases and J by 0 bases, with 5 bases between the two germline ends. Germline-derived CDR1 and CDR2 are MNHEY and SVGEGT. The CDR3 is 13 amino acids. The CDR3 region is CASSYLGSYEQYF. CDR3 bases: TGTGCCAGCAGTTACCTTGGCTCCTACGAGCAGTACTTC.

This clonotype was found many times. J is TRBJ2-7 and V is TRBV9, with a tentative D call TRBD1 (5 bases). The CDR3 is 15 residues long. Trimming removed 0 bases from V and 1 base from J, with 11 bases in between. CDR1 is SGDLS and CDR2 is YYNGEE in the germline V gene. The CDR3 region has the DNA TGTGCCAGCAGCGTAGGGGGCGCCGATTCCTACGAGCAGTACTTC. Translation: CASSVGGADSYEQYF.

The sample holds many counts of this clonotype. CDR3 region: CSARPRRGKGEQFF. In DNA form, the CDR3 reads TGCAGTGCTAGACCGCGGAGGGGAAAGGGTGAGCAGTTCTTC. The V and J genes are TRBV20-1 and TRBJ2-1; a weak D match, TRBD2 (6 bases). The length of the CDR3 is 14 residues. CDR1 DFQATT and CDR2 SNEGSKA come from the germline V gene (reference sequence). V shed 2 bases and J shed 9 bases, with 17 bases lying between them.

This clonotype occurred many times. The chain joins TRBV6-4 to TRBJ2-2; 9 bases map to TRBD1. There are 16 residues in the CDR3. V dropped 10 bases and J dropped 3; count of bases not matched to a gene: 12. Germline CDR1 and CDR2: MRHNA and SNTAGT. The CDR3, as DNA: TGTGCCATTAAGGGACAGGGATCTTCGGACACCGGGGAGCTGTTTTTT. It yields the protein CAIKGQGSSDTGELFF.

This clonotype was observed once. The chain recombines TRBV28 with TRBJ2-2; TRBD2 agrees at 13 bases. Germline V gene lookup returns CDR1 MDHEN and CDR2 SYDVKM. Unmatched junction bases numbered 11, after V lost 6 bases and J lost 10 bases. This CDR3 contains 16 residues. CDR3 sequence: CASSPGGLAGVEELFF. The DNA of the CDR3 is TGTGCCAGCAGCCCAGGCGGACTAGCGGGAGTGGAGGAGCTGTTTTTT.

The J gene is TRBJ2-1, the V gene TRBV4-1; 12 positions agree with TRBD2. Germline-derived CDR1 and CDR2 are MGHRA and YSYEKL. There are 21 residues in the CDR3. V lost 6 bases and J lost 2; bases outside the gene matches: 20. CDR3 protein: CASREGLLAGGLKGTYNEQFF. The CDR3 DNA sequence: TGCGCCAGCAGGGAAGGGTTACTAGCGGGAGGACTGAAGGGAACCTACAATGAGCAGTTCTTC.

This clonotype has at least ten counts. This chain joins TRBV27 and TRBJ2-5; TRBD1 or TRBD2 may be the D gene (5 bases each). Germline CDR1 reads MNHEY; CDR2 reads SMNVEV (reference sequence). The CDR3 contains 18 residues. V lost 2 bases and J lost 2, with 21 bases in between. CDR3 protein: CASSLQSGPRDVQETQYF. The CDR3 nucleotides are TGTGCCAGCAGTTTACAGTCAGGGCCCAGGGACGTACAAGAGACCCAGTACTTC.

Comment on this clonotype: A junction boundary mismatches the germline segment, possibly from a read error. The CDR3 loop is CASSLDRLSGNTIYF. In DNA form, the CDR3 reads TGTGCCAGCAGCCTAGACAGGTTGTCTGGAAACACCATATATTTT. The V and J genes are TRBV11-2 and TRBJ1-3, with D perhaps matching TRBD1 (6 bases). The CDR3 totals 15 residues. Germline CDR1 reads SGHAT; CDR2 reads FQNNGV.

The table lists this clonotype with many counts. This chain uses TRBV20-1 with TRBJ1-3, with a tentative D call TRBD1 (5 bases). Trimming took off 5 bases at V and 0 bases at J, with 14 bases between the two ends. This CDR3 spans 15 amino acids. CDR1 is DFQATT and CDR2 is SNEGSKA in the germline V gene (reference sequence). CDR3 bases: TGCAGTGCTCCAGCCCGACAGCCCTCTGGAAACACCATATATTTT. The encoded protein is CSAPARQPSGNTIYF.

This clonotype was detected only a few times. The chain uses TRBV20-1 and TRBJ1-1; maybe TRBD1 (5 bases). From germline, CDR1 is DFQATT and CDR2 SNEGSKA (reference sequence). The V gene lost 8 bases and the J gene lost 4 bases, with 17 bases spanning the gap. The CDR3 is made up of 13 amino acids. The CDR3 sequence is CSLRGGVGTEAFF. The DNA for the CDR3 is TGCAGTCTGCGGGGAGGGGTGGGCACTGAAGCTTTCTTT.

This clonotype was recorded at least ten times. The chain carries TRBV7-2 and TRBJ2-1; 9 bases are shared with TRBD2. Germline CDR1 is SGHTA and CDR2 is FQGNSA. This CDR3 comprises 15 residues. V dropped 6 bases and J dropped 3; count of bases not matched to a gene: 6. The CDR3 spells CASRSISGSYNEQFF. The CDR3 DNA reads as TGTGCCAGCAGGTCGATTAGCGGGAGCTACAATGAGCAGTTCTTC.

The rearrangement uses TRBV19 and TRBJ1-1, with D unclear. Trimming left V 6 bases short and J 1 base short, with 12 bases between. The CDR3 sequence is 14 residues long. Germline lookup yields CDR1 LNHDA and CDR2 SQIVND (reference sequence). The CDR3 region has the DNA TGTGCCAGTAGCCAAGGACTGAGGAACACTGAAGCTTTCTTT. The encoded protein is CASSQGLRNTEAFF.

This clonotype was observed at least ten times. The genes are TRBV7-9 and TRBJ2-7; D is unresolved. The germline V and J ends were trimmed by 7 bases and 5 bases, with 15 bases remaining between them. This CDR3 has 13 amino acids. CDR1 is SEHNR and CDR2 is FQNEAQ in the germline V gene (reference sequence). CDR3 in amino acids: CASTERSSDEQYF. CDR3 bases: TGTGCCAGCACCGAACGGAGCTCAGACGAGCAGTACTTC.

This clonotype was recorded many times. This chain uses TRBV27 with TRBJ2-7; D is tentatively TRBD1 or TRBD2 (5 bases each). Per the germline V gene, CDR1 is MNHEY and CDR2 is SMNVEV (reference sequence). Trimming cost V 6 bases and J 0 bases, with 15 bases left between them. The CDR3 loop spans 15 amino acids. The CDR3 bases are TGTGCCAGCAGCCCCGATTGGGGGAGCTCCTACGAGCAGTACTTC. Translated, it gives CASSPDWGSSYEQYF.

This clonotype showed up just a few times. The rearrangement links TRBV12-3 or TRBV12-4 to TRBJ1-5; tentative D call: TRBD1 (5 bases). This CDR3 comprises 13 residues. The V gene lost 7 bases and the J gene lost 2 bases, with 9 bases spanning the gap. The CDR3 nucleotides are TGTGCCAGCACCTCCAGGGGCAATCAGCCCCAGCATTTT. This sequence encodes CASTSRGNQPQHF.

This clonotype was observed once. The V call is TRBV4-1, the J call TRBJ1-6; D unclear. Germline lookup yields CDR1 MGHRA and CDR2 YSYEKL. This CDR3 has 15 amino acids. Trimming removed 1 base at V and 8 bases at J, with 12 bases between. CDR3 region: CASSQGPDLYSPLHF. The CDR3 coding sequence is TGCGCCAGCAGCCAAGGCCCAGATCTTTATTCACCCCTCCACTTT.

The chain employs TRBV19 and TRBJ2-1, with 11 bases that match TRBD1. Losses at the gene ends were 9 bases for V and 5 bases for J; bases not matched to a gene: 3. This CDR3 contains 13 residues. Germline V gene lookup returns CDR1 LNHDA and CDR2 SQIVND (reference sequence). The CDR3 DNA follows: TGTGCCAGCGGACAGGGGGCGGACAATGAGCAGTTCTTC. Protein product: CASGQGADNEQFF.

This clonotype was detected only a few times. This rearrangement joins TRBV4-1 to TRBJ2-7; 9 bases map to TRBD1. In germline, CDR1 is MGHRA, CDR2 YSYEKL. This CDR3 has 16 amino acids. The junction had 4 bases not matched to a gene; V was cut back by 1 base and J by 0 bases. The CDR3 DNA reads as TGCGCCAGCAGCCAAGGTCGACAGGGGGTCTCCTACGAGCAGTACTTC. Translation gives CASSQGRQGVSYEQYF.

This clonotype has ten or more counts. The gene calls are TRBV6-1 and TRBJ2-7; 9 bases are a match to TRBD1. The germline V gene encodes CDR1 MNHNS and CDR2 SASEGT. CDR3 length: 14 amino acids. After removal of 5 bases from V and 5 bases from J, the junction contained 7 bases not matched to a gene. CDR3 region: CASSPGQGHDEQYF. CDR3 coding DNA: TGTGCCAGCAGTCCGGGACAGGGTCATGACGAGCAGTACTTC.

The chain couples TRBV5-1 to TRBJ2-7; a possible D gene is TRBD2 (6 bases). This CDR3 comprises 15 residues. Per germline, CDR1 SGHRS and CDR2 YFSETQ. The V end lost 0 bases, the J end lost 5 bases, and 15 bases lay between the germline ends. DNA for the CDR3: TGCGCCAGCAGCTTGGGGGCGGGACGCCTCGACGAGCAGTACTTC. It codes for CASSLGAGRLDEQYF.

This clonotype has a handful of counts. The rearrangement uses TRBV24-1 and TRBJ2-3; D call uncertain. This CDR3 region has 11 residues. CDR1 and CDR2 from the germline V gene are KGHDR and SFDVKD. Trimming took off 5 bases at V and 6 bases at J, with 5 bases between the two ends. Written as DNA, the CDR3 is TGTGCCACCAGTGGTCCCGATACGCAGTATTTT. Its translation: CATSGPDTQYF.

This clonotype has more than one count but fewer than ten. V usage is TRBV28 and J usage is TRBJ1-4; 9 bases match TRBD1. CDR3 length: 18 amino acids. Germline CDR1 and CDR2: MDHEN and SYDVKM. V trimming: 1 base; J trimming: 10 bases; junction bases outside the gene matches: 16. This chain's CDR3 is CASSLFAPGQGNRLKLFF. The CDR3 coding sequence is TGTGCCAGCAGTTTATTTGCCCCCGGACAGGGGAATAGATTAAAACTGTTTTTT.

There are many counts of this clonotype. This chain uses TRBV3-1 with TRBJ2-5, with D possibly being TRBD2 (6 bases). The CDR3 contains 16 residues. The V gene's germline CDR1 is LGHDT and CDR2 YNNKEL (reference sequence). The V end lost 0 bases, the J end lost 5 bases, and 16 bases lay between the germline ends. The CDR3 DNA sequence: TGTGCCAGCAGCCAAGAACTAGCATCTATTGTGGAGACCCAGTACTTC. Encoded protein: CASSQELASIVETQYF.

The CDR3 is CASSPEGVGGRGTDTQYF. The CDR3 DNA sequence: TGTGCCAGCAGCCCAGAGGGAGTCGGCGGGAGGGGAACAGATACGCAGTATTTT. The V gene is TRBV6-2 or TRBV6-3, the J gene TRBJ2-3, with TRBD2 matching 9 bases. The V gene end was trimmed by 6 bases and the J gene end by 3 bases; junction bases not matched to a gene: 16. From germline, CDR1 is MNHEY and CDR2 SVGEGT. The CDR3 has 18 residues.

V is TRBV30 and J is TRBJ1-5; D remains ambiguous. Germline CDR1 and CDR2: GTSNPN and SVGIG (reference sequence). The ends were cut back, 2 bases at V and 7 bases at J, with 18 bases in the middle. The CDR3 has 15 residues. CDR3 protein: CAWSRALGVSQPQHF. The CDR3 DNA reads as TGTGCCTGGAGTAGGGCGCTAGGTGTGTCACAGCCCCAGCATTTT.

This clonotype appeared a few times. The chain uses TRBV5-6 and TRBJ2-1; 8 bases are shared with TRBD2. The CDR3 runs to 15 residues. Losses at the gene ends were 3 bases for V and 4 bases for J; bases not matched to a gene: 6. Germline V gives CDR1 SGHDT, CDR2 YYEEEE. This chain's CDR3 is CASSSKRGLYNEQFF. In nucleotides, the CDR3 is TGTGCCAGCAGCTCGAAGCGGGGGTTATACAATGAGCAGTTCTTC.

The CDR3 loop is CARGTGGGNTGELFF. The CDR3 DNA follows: TGTGCCAGGGGCACAGGGGGCGGGAACACCGGGGAGCTGTTTTTT. The V gene is TRBV19, the J gene TRBJ2-2, with TRBD1 matching 9 bases. J was trimmed by 1 base and V by 9 bases; bases with no gene match: 6. Germline assignment: CDR1 LNHDA and CDR2 SQIVND (reference sequence). The CDR3 has 15 amino acids.

This clonotype was detected once. A much bigger clone sits one base away, suggesting this may be a read error. The chain recombines TRBV7-3 with TRBJ1-1, with D possibly being TRBD1 (5 bases). Trimming stripped 5 bases from V and 11 bases from J, with 15 bases between. CDR3 length: 12 amino acids. Germline assignment: CDR1 SGHTA and CDR2 FQGTGA. Here the CDR3 reads CASSNDAGTAFF. CDR3 nucleotides: TGTGCCAGCAGCAACGATGCAGGGACGGCTTTCTTT.

In its sample, this clonotype was seen many times. V gene TRBV10-3 combines with J gene TRBJ1-5; 9 bases align to TRBD1. The germline CDR1 and CDR2 sequences are ENHRY and SYGVKD. This CDR3 is 14 amino acids long. Germline trimming cut 6 bases from V and 1 base from J; bases unmatched to any gene: 1. CDR3 amino acids: CAIRDRGSNQPQHF. The CDR3 nucleotides read TGTGCCATCAGGGACAGGGGAAGCAATCAGCCCCAGCATTTT.